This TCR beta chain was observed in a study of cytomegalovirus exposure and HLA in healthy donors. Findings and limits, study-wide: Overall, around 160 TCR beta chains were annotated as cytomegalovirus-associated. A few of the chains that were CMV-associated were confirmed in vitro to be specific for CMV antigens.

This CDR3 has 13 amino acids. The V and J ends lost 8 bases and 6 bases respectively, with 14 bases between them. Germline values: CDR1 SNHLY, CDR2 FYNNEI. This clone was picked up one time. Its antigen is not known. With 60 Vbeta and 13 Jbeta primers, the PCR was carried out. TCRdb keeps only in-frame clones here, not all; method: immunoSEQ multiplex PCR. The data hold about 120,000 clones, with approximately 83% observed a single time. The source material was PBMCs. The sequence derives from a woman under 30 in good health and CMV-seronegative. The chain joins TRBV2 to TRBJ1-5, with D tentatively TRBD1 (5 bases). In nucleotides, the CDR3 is TGTGCCAGCCGGGGGACGGGGTTTCAGCCCCAGCATTTT. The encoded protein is CASRGTGFQPQHF.